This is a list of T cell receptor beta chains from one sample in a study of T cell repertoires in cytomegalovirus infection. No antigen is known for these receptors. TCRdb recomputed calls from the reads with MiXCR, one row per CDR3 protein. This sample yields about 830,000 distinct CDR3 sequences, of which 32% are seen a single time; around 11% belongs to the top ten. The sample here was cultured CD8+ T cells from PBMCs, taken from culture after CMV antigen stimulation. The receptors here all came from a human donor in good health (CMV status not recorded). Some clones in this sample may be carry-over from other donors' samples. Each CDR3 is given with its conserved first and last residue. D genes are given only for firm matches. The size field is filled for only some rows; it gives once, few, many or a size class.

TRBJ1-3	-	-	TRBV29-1	TGCAGCGTTGAAGATCGATACACTCCTGGAAACACCATATATTTT	CSVEDRYTPGNTIYF
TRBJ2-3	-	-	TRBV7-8	TGTGCCAGCAGCTCGGGGGACTCTCGCACAGATACGCAGTATTTT	CASSSGDSRTDTQYF
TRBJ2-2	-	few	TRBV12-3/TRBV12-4	TGTGCCAGCAGCCCCCTTGGGACGCCGAACACCGGGGAGCTGTTTTTT	CASSPLGTPNTGELFF
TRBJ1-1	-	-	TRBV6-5	TGTGTCAGCATCTCTTGGGCAACTGAAGCTTTCTTT	CVSISWATEAFF
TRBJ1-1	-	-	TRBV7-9	TGTGCCAGCAGCTTAGCGTATGGGATGCACACTGAAGCTTTCTTT	CASSLAYGMHTEAFF
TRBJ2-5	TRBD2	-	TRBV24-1	TGTGCCACCAGTGATTGGGGCGGGGGGCCTGAAAAAGAGACCCAGTACTTC	CATSDWGGGPEKETQYF
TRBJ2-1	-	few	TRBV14	TGTGCCAGCCGCCGAGCGGAGGGCAATGAGCAGTTCTTC	CASRRAEGNEQFF
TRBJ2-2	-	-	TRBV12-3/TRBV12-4	TGTGCCATTCCCACAGGAAACACCGGGGAGCTGTTTTTT	CAIPTGNTGELFF
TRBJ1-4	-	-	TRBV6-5	TGTGCCAGCAGCCTTAGTCCGGACAGCCCTGGGACTAATGAAAAACTGTTTTTT	CASSLSPDSPGTNEKLFF
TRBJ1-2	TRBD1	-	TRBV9	TGTGCCAGCAGCGGCGTAGAAGACAGGGGCTATGGCTACACCTTC	CASSGVEDRGYGYTF
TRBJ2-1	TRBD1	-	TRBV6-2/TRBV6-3	TGTGCCAGCAAAAACCCCGGGACAGGGGCGTACAATGAGCAGTTCTTC	CASKNPGTGAYNEQFF
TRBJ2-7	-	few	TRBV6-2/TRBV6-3	TGTGCCAGCAGTTACTCGGACGTGTTCTACGAGCAGTACTTC	CASSYSDVFYEQYF
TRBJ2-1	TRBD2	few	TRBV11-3	TGTGCCAGCAGCTCGCCGGGACTAGGGAGTGAGCAGTTCTTC	CASSSPGLGSEQFF
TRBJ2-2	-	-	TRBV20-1	TGCAGTGCTAGGCAACCGACAGGAACCACCGGGGAGCTGTTTTTT	CSARQPTGTTGELFF
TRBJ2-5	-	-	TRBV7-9	TGTGCCAGCAGCTCAGGATCCAGAGAGACCCAGTACTTC	CASSSGSRETQYF
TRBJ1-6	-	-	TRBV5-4	TGTGCCAGCAGCTTCCGCGATTATAATTCACCCCTCCACTTT	CASSFRDYNSPLHF
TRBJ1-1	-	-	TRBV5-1	TGCGCCAGCAGAAGGCCTGAGAACACTGAAGCTTTCTTT	CASRRPENTEAFF